Listed below are T cell receptor beta chains from one sample, sequenced in a study of T cell responses to AZD1222 COVID-19 vaccine. This table comes from immunoSEQ multiplex PCR, and its TCRdb copy is limited to in-frame clones, with some not included. The sample lists 90,000 to 120,000 clones; 87% were seen once. The sequences come from peripheral blood, collected 28 days after the second AZD1222 dose. These receptor sequences come from an adult who received the AZD1222 COVID-19 vaccine. The CDR3 runs from the conserved cysteine through the conserved F or W. The D gene is left open where the match is weak. Clone size appears in some rows only: once, few, many, or a class for an expanded clone.

size,J,D,V,DNA,CDR3
once,TRBJ1-4,TRBD1,TRBV6-1,TGTGCCAGCAGTGAAGAGACAGGGAGGGGTAATGAAAAACTGTTTTTT,CASSEETGRGNEKLFF
NA,TRBJ1-1,NA,TRBV7-6,TGTGCCAGCAGCATAGGCAGAGGTACTGAAGCTTTCTTT,CASSIGRGTEAFF
NA,TRBJ2-7,NA,TRBV7-9,TGTGCCAGCAGCCCGGGAAGGATCTCCTACGAGCAGTACTTC,CASSPGRISYEQYF
few,TRBJ1-6,NA,TRBV19,TGTGCCAGTAGTATAATAGGGGGACCTGAAAATTCACCCCTCCACTTT,CASSIIGGPENSPLHF
NA,TRBJ1-2,NA,TRBV2,TGTGCCAGTAGTGGACGGTCGAACTATGGCTACACCTTC,CASSGRSNYGYTF
few,TRBJ1-2,NA,TRBV9,TGTGCCAGCACCGCCGTCGGCAGTTGGTATGGCTACACCTTC,CASTAVGSWYGYTF
NA,TRBJ1-2,NA,TRBV10-3,TGTGCCATCAGTGAACGGAACTATGGCTACACCTTC,CAISERNYGYTF
NA,TRBJ2-1,TRBD2,TRBV20-1,TGCAGTGCTAGTAGTCTAGCGGGGGGCCAGAGTTTCTACAATGAGCAGTTCTTC,CSASSLAGGQSFYNEQFF
NA,TRBJ1-2,NA,TRBV2,TGTGCCAGCAGGGGGGACGGTCATGGCTACACCTTC,CASRGDGHGYTF
NA,TRBJ2-7,NA,TRBV29-1,TGCAGCGTTGAAGATCTTTTAGGGAGAGACGAGCAGTACTTC,CSVEDLLGRDEQYF
NA,TRBJ2-6,TRBD1,TRBV4-1,TGCGCCAGCAGCCAAGATACCAGACAGGGGTTAACTGGGGCCAACGTCCTGACTTTC,CASSQDTRQGLTGANVLTF
once,TRBJ1-2,NA,TRBV29-1,TGCAGCGTTACAGGGCTGGATGGCTACACCTTC,CSVTGLDGYTF
NA,TRBJ1-5,NA,TRBV5-8,TGTGCCAGCAGCCCAGGGCTGGCGGGGTATAGCAATCAGCCCCAGCATTTT,CASSPGLAGYSNQPQHF
NA,TRBJ1-2,NA,TRBV28,TGTGCCAGCAGTTTGCGCGCTGGTAACAGAAACGCCCCCAACCGAGATGGCTACACCTTC,CASSLRAGNRNAPNRDGYTF
NA,TRBJ2-7,TRBD2,TRBV28,TGTGCCAGCAGTTCTACTAGCGGGGGGGGCTACGAGCAGTACTTC,CASSSTSGGGYEQYF
NA,TRBJ2-7,NA,TRBV6-5,TGTGCCAGCAGTTACTTTCGGGGGAAGTACGAGCAGTACTTC,CASSYFRGKYEQYF
once,TRBJ1-5,NA,TRBV6-2/TRBV6-3,TGTGCCAGCAGTTACTCGAACCTGATGAATCAGCCCCAGCATTTT,CASSYSNLMNQPQHF
NA,TRBJ1-4,NA,TRBV6-5,TGTGCCAGCGGCCTGCGGAGGACTAATGAAAAACTGTTTTTT,CASGLRRTNEKLFF
NA,TRBJ1-3,NA,TRBV18,TGTGCCAGCTCACTAGAACGGGCAGGGTCGGCTGGAAACACCATATATTTT,CASSLERAGSAGNTIYF
NA,TRBJ2-1,NA,TRBV12-3/TRBV12-4,TGTGCCAGCAGTCGCCGGGACGGATGGCCGGTCTTC,CASSRRDGWPVF
NA,TRBJ1-5,NA,TRBV7-9,TGTGCCAGCAGTCCAGACAACATGCAGCCCCAGCATTTT,CASSPDNMQPQHF
NA,TRBJ1-1,NA,TRBV24-1,TGTGCCACCAGGCCAGAGGCCAACACTGAAGCTTTCTTT,CATRPEANTEAFF
NA,TRBJ2-7,NA,TRBV4-1,TGCGCCAGCAGCCAAGACCCAGGGGCAACCTACGAGCAGTACTTC,CASSQDPGATYEQYF
NA,TRBJ2-7,NA,TRBV5-1,TGCGCCAGCCAGGAAGGGTCCAGCTACGAGCAGTACTTC,CASQEGSSYEQYF
NA,TRBJ2-7,NA,TRBV6-6,TGTGCCAGCAGTTCAGGGAACTACGAGCAGTACTTC,CASSSGNYEQYF
NA,TRBJ2-6,NA,TRBV28,TGTGCCAGCAGTCAGGGAGGTGGGGCCAACGTCCTGACTTTC,CASSQGGGANVLTF
NA,TRBJ2-7,TRBD1,TRBV6-1,TGTGCCAGCAGTGATCCGGGACAGGGATACGAGCAGTACTTC,CASSDPGQGYEQYF
NA,TRBJ1-3,NA,TRBV10-3,TGTGCCATCAGTGAACCTGGTACAACCTCTGGAAACACCATATATTTT,CAISEPGTTSGNTIYF
NA,TRBJ2-1,NA,TRBV7-2,TGTGCCAGCAGCTTAGCGGAGGGATCCAATGAGCAGTTCTTC,CASSLAEGSNEQFF
NA,TRBJ2-4,TRBD2,TRBV19,TGTGCCAGTAGTCCTGGCGGGGGGACCAAAAACATTCAGTACTTC,CASSPGGGTKNIQYF
NA,TRBJ1-1,TRBD1,TRBV4-2,TGTGCCAGCAGCCAAGAGGGGACAGCATCGAACACTGAAGCTTTCTTT,CASSQEGTASNTEAFF
NA,TRBJ1-6,NA,TRBV4-1,TGCGCCAGCAGCCAAGACCCCGGGGGTCCGGGTAATTCACCCCTCCACTTT,CASSQDPGGPGNSPLHF
NA,TRBJ1-2,TRBD1,TRBV7-8,TGTGCCAGCAGCACCGGGACAGGTGGGCCTTTGGGTGGCTACACCTTC,CASSTGTGGPLGGYTF
NA,TRBJ1-2,NA,TRBV28,TGTGCCAGCAGTTTAAATAATCTAGCCTATGGCTACACCTTC,CASSLNNLAYGYTF
NA,TRBJ2-7,TRBD2,TRBV7-2,TGTGCCAGCAGCTTAAGCGGGGGGGTGAGCGAGCAGTACTTC,CASSLSGGVSEQYF
once,TRBJ1-2,NA,TRBV10-3,TGTGCCATCAGTGAGGCGGTAGCTAACTATGGCTACACCTTC,CAISEAVANYGYTF
NA,TRBJ2-1,TRBD1,TRBV29-1,TGCAGCGCCCGGGACAGAGATTCCCTCCTCTTTGAGCAGTTCTTC,CSARDRDSLLFEQFF